The 23 T cell receptor beta chains given below trace back to one sample, sequenced in a study of pediatric ulcerative colitis. One to two pinch biopsies were taken from the rectum during colonoscopy. The method was immunoSEQ multiplex PCR; TCRdb's version includes in-frame clones alone and lacks a portion of them. The sample lists about 24,000 clones, approximately 71% occurring once. The sequencing sample was made of gut tissue. The source is a boy under 18 with severe ulcerative colitis.

This chain joins TRBV19 and TRBJ1-3; D gene unclear. CDR3 length: 14 amino acids. The germline V and J ends were trimmed by 1 base and 2 bases, with 6 bases remaining between them. Germline loops: CDR1 LNHDA, CDR2 SQIVND (reference sequence). Here the CDR3 reads CASSIVSTGNTIYF. The CDR3 nucleotides read TGTGCCAGTAGTATAGTTTCAACTGGAAACACCATATATTTT.

The chain carries TRBV23-1 and TRBJ1-2, with D possibly matching TRBD1 (5 bases). TRBV23-1 is reported as an ORF; its role is uncertain. CDR3 length equals 19 residues. Trimming stripped 0 bases from V and 0 bases from J, with 20 bases between. DNA of the CDR3: TGCGCCAGCAGTCAATCGAGGTGGGGGAGGGACCAAGCTAACTATGGCTACACCTTC. It yields the protein CASSQSRWGRDQANYGYTF.

The V and J genes are TRBV7-2 and TRBJ2-3; the D is unclear. The CDR3 totals 16 residues. Trimming stripped 0 bases from V and 2 bases from J, with 12 bases between. The germline V gene has CDR1 SGHTA and CDR2 FQGNSA. The CDR3 loop reads CASSLALVKTTDTQYF. The CDR3 DNA sequence: TGTGCCAGCAGCTTAGCCCTAGTGAAAACCACAGATACGCAGTATTTT.

The chain couples TRBV19 to TRBJ2-1, with D hard to call. The CDR3 loop spans 12 amino acids. V lost 7 bases and J lost 3, with 7 bases in between. CDR1 LNHDA and CDR2 SQIVND come from the germline V gene (reference sequence). CDR3 sequence: CASIGLYNEQFF. CDR3 bases: TGTGCCAGTATAGGGCTCTACAATGAGCAGTTCTTC. The full variable domain, with the rest looked up from reference TRBV19 and TRBJ2-1, is DGGITQSPKYLFRKEGQNVTLSCEQNLNHDAMYWYRQDPGQGLRLIYYSQIVNDFQKGDIAEGYSVSREKKESFPLTVTSAQKNPTAFYLCASIGLYNEQFFGPGTRLTVL.

This clone has a single count. The chain carries TRBV6-5 and TRBJ2-5; 9 positions match TRBD2. Per germline, CDR1 MNHEY and CDR2 SVGAGI. The CDR3 has 12 residues. The J segment lost 5 bases and the V segment lost 7 bases, leaving 2 bases of the junction unmatched. The CDR3 nucleotides read TGTGCCAGCACCGCGGGAGGGGAGACCCAGTACTTC. It specifies CASTAGGETQYF.

V and J are TRBV11-3 and TRBJ2-3; TRBD1 is a possible D gene (6 bases). Germline values: CDR1 SGHNT, CDR2 YENEEA. This CDR3 contains 14 residues. V lost 1 base to trimming and J lost 6 bases, with 11 bases between them. This CDR3 reads CASSLGGRRDTQYF. In DNA form, the CDR3 reads TGTGCCAGCAGCTTAGGGGGGCGACGGGATACGCAGTATTTT.

This chain uses TRBV15 with TRBJ1-1; no clear D gene. CDR3 length: 14 amino acids. V shed 1 base and J shed 4 bases, with 10 bases lying between them. Germline-derived CDR1 and CDR2 are LNHNV and YYDKDF (reference sequence). DNA for the CDR3: TGTGCCACCAGCAGAGGGAGCGGTGGCACTGAAGCTTTCTTT. Translation gives CATSRGSGGTEAFF.

V is TRBV7-2 and J is TRBJ2-1, with D possibly called TRBD1 or TRBD2 (5 bases each). This CDR3 has 16 residues. Per the germline V gene, CDR1 is SGHTA and CDR2 is FQGNSA. Trimming stripped 1 base from V and 7 bases from J, with 17 bases between. The CDR3 is CASSLDHGLAGNEQFF. The CDR3 nucleotides are TGTGCCAGCAGCTTAGATCACGGGCTAGCAGGGAATGAGCAGTTCTTC.

The V call is TRBV5-8, the J call TRBJ2-1; 9 positions match TRBD1. The V gene end was trimmed by 2 bases and the J gene end by 7 bases; junction bases not matched to a gene: 7. This CDR3 contains 15 residues. CDR1 and CDR2 from the germline V gene are SGHTS and YDEGEE. CDR3 sequence: CASSFPGQGQNEQFF. CDR3 in DNA: TGTGCCAGCAGCTTTCCGGGACAGGGACAGAATGAGCAGTTCTTC.

The chain couples TRBV4-2 to TRBJ2-6; D unresolved. This CDR3 is 16 amino acids long. Germline CDR1 reads LGHNA; CDR2 reads YNFKEQ. The V end lost 4 bases, the J end lost 0 bases, and 10 bases lay between the germline ends. The CDR3 DNA is TGTGCCAGCAGCCCCACCGGAAGCTCTGGGGCCAACGTCCTGACTTTC. Translating it yields CASSPTGSSGANVLTF.

The J gene is TRBJ1-2, the V gene TRBV5-6, with no clear D. This CDR3 region has 14 residues. Trimming cost V 4 bases and J 8 bases, with 18 bases left between them. Germline CDR1 reads SGHDT; CDR2 reads YYEEEE. DNA for the CDR3: TGTGCCAGCAGCCTGCCGACGGCCGTGGGAGGCTACACCTTC. Translation gives CASSLPTAVGGYTF.

Only one count was recorded for this clone. V and J are TRBV9 and TRBJ1-1; 8 nucleotides agree with TRBD1. V shed 4 bases, J shed 3 bases, and the junction held 11 bases outside the gene matches. The CDR3 covers 16 residues. CDR1 and CDR2 (germline): SGDLS, YYNGEE. The CDR3 DNA sequence: TGTGCCAGCAGCCCCGACAGGGGAACCTGGGACACTGAAGCTTTCTTT. Protein sequence: CASSPDRGTWDTEAFF.

In the case of this clone: The sample has other DNA sequences that encode this CDR3 too. The chain is built from TRBV6-1 and TRBJ2-7; D gene ambiguous. V lost 0 bases and J 1 base, leaving 4 bases between the germline ends. The CDR3 extends over 13 amino acids. Germline loops: CDR1 MNHNS, CDR2 SASEGT. This CDR3 is CASSEAASYEQYF. Here the CDR3 DNA reads TGTGCCAGCAGTGAAGCCGCATCCTACGAGCAGTACTTC.

This chain joins TRBV10-3 and TRBJ2-2, with TRBD2 as a possible D gene (6 bases). Germline-derived CDR1 and CDR2 are ENHRY and SYGVKD. The V and J ends lost 5 bases and 4 bases respectively, with 11 bases between them. The CDR3 is 14 amino acids. The CDR3 DNA is TGTGCCATCAGTTCCGCTAGCGCCACCGGGGAGCTGTTTTTT. This sequence encodes CAISSASATGELFF.

V is TRBV6-5 and J is TRBJ1-1; D gene uncertain. The CDR3 consists of 13 residues. Germline V gene lookup returns CDR1 MNHEY and CDR2 SVGAGI. V was trimmed by 2 bases and J by 3 bases, leaving 7 bases between them. CDR3 sequence: CASSYDDDTEAFF. CDR3 nucleotide sequence: TGTGCCAGCAGTTACGATGATGACACTGAAGCTTTCTTT.

The chain combines TRBV7-2 with TRBJ1-2; D is undetermined. The CDR3 loop spans 14 amino acids. V lost 6 bases and J lost 0, with 11 bases in between. The germline CDR1 and CDR2 sequences are SGHTA and FQGNSA. The CDR3 coding sequence is TGTGCCAGCAGTCGCGGCCTAGCTAACTATGGCTACACCTTC. Protein: CASSRGLANYGYTF. The full variable domain, rest sourced from reference TRBV7-2 and TRBJ1-2, is GAGVSQSPSNKVTEKGKDVELRCDPISGHTALYWYRQSLGQGLEFLIYFQGNSAPDKSGLPSDRFSAERTGGSVSTLTIQRTQQEDSAVYLCASSRGLANYGYTFGSGTRLTVV.

The chain employs TRBV10-3 and TRBJ2-7, with 7 positions matching TRBD1. The CDR3 is 14 residues long. Germline values: CDR1 ENHRY, CDR2 SYGVKD. The ends lost 6 bases at V and 3 bases at J; junction bases unmatched: 8. CDR3 loop: CAISSGTAHYEQYF. The CDR3 nucleotides are TGTGCCATCAGCTCCGGGACAGCCCACTACGAGCAGTACTTC.

This clone showed up just a few times. V is TRBV27 and J is TRBJ2-7; possibly TRBD1 or TRBD2 for D (5 bases each). Looked up from germline, CDR1 is MNHEY and CDR2 is SMNVEV (reference sequence). Trimming left V 2 bases short and J 3 bases short, with 17 bases between. The CDR3 is made up of 16 amino acids. CDR3 in amino acids: CASSLTYGTAIYEQYF. The CDR3 DNA follows: TGTGCCAGCAGTTTAACCTACGGGACGGCCATCTACGAGCAGTACTTC.

V gene TRBV23-1 combines with J gene TRBJ1-3; tentatively, D is TRBD1 (6 bases). TRBV23-1 is assigned to the ORF class and has an uncertain function. Trimming shortened V by 3 bases and J by 8 bases, and 11 bases separated the two germline ends. The CDR3 contains 13 residues. This chain's CDR3 is CASSQRGSDTIYF. CDR3 coding DNA: TGCGCCAGCAGTCAGAGGGGGAGCGACACCATATATTTT.

The rearrangement links TRBV5-4 to TRBJ2-5; 9 bases map to TRBD1. V was clipped by 1 base and J by 3 bases; unmatched bases: 13. Looked up from germline, CDR1 is SGHNT and CDR2 is YYREEE (reference sequence). The CDR3 consists of 18 residues. Written as DNA, the CDR3 is TGTGCCAGCAGCTTGAGTCAGTCTGGCGGGACAGGGAAAGAGACCCAGTACTTC. This codes for CASSLSQSGGTGKETQYF.

The chain uses TRBV21-1 and TRBJ2-6. TRBV21-1 is a pseudogene. This CDR3 has 18 residues. The CDR3 nucleotides read TGTGCCAGCAGCAAAGTGGGTGGCTACTGCTCTGGGGCCAACGTCCTGACTTTC. Protein product: CASSKVGGYCSGANVLTF.

The gene calls are TRBV9 and TRBJ1-1, with 7 bases that match TRBD1. From germline, CDR1 is SGDLS and CDR2 YYNGEE. This CDR3 spans 12 amino acids. V shed 10 bases, J shed 4 bases, and the junction held 7 bases outside the gene matches. The CDR3 DNA is TGTGCCTCAGGGGGAGGGGGCACTGAAGCTTTCTTT. It translates to CASGGGGTEAFF.

The chain recombines TRBV7-2 with TRBJ2-7; 8 positions agree with TRBD1. This CDR3 region has 15 residues. After removal of 5 bases from V and 3 bases from J, the junction contained 9 bases not matched to a gene. CDR1 and CDR2 (germline): SGHTA, FQGNSA. This chain's CDR3 is CASSPSSGQGYEQYF. The CDR3 region has the DNA TGTGCCAGCAGCCCGTCGTCTGGACAGGGCTACGAGCAGTACTTC.